This TCR beta chain was sequenced during a study of T-cell memory formation after mild COVID-19. As for the study in general: Largely donor-specific TCR clusters were found. General study results and limits: Certain responding clones were present in pre-infection memory, suggesting participation of cross-reactive memory. Largely, contracting CD4+ clones fell within CM and EM, and contracting CD8+ clones within EMRA.

Germline values: CDR1 MGHRA, CDR2 YSYEKL. The CDR3 is made up of 16 amino acids. This clonotype was observed a handful of times. Its antigen is currently unknown. Sequence at one end of the junction differs from germline and may be a read error. cDNA libraries for TCR alpha and TCR beta, carrying sample barcodes and UMIs, came from 5'RACE with constant-segment primers. Via MiXCR, TCRdb re-called the 5' RACE reads, giving one row per CDR3 protein. The table shows around 130,000 distinct CDR3 sequences, with roughly 15% occurring only once. V gene TRBV4-1 combines with J gene TRBJ2-5, with D uncertain. This clonotype originated in an adult woman who had mild COVID-19 (a few samples of this study predate the infection). Cell type and time point are not known. Input material: PBMCs or a T cell subset sorted from them (not recorded which). This chain's CDR3 is CASSPQGVGYQESQYF. The CDR3, as DNA: TGCGCCAGCAGCCCCCAAGGTGTAGGTTACCAAGAGAGCCAGTACTTC.